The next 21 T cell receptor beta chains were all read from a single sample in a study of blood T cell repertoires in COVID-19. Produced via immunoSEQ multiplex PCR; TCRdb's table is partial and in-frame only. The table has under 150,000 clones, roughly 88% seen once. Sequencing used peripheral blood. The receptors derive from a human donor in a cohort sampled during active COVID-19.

As DNA, the CDR3 is TGTGCCAGCAGTTATTCTTCGGAGCGCACCTTC. Protein sequence: CASSYSSERTF. The V gene is TRBV6-2 or TRBV6-3, the J gene TRBJ1-2; no clear D gene. This CDR3 contains 11 residues. The ends were cut back, 3 bases at V and 13 bases at J, with 12 bases in the middle. Germline assignment: CDR1 MNHEY and CDR2 SVGEGT.

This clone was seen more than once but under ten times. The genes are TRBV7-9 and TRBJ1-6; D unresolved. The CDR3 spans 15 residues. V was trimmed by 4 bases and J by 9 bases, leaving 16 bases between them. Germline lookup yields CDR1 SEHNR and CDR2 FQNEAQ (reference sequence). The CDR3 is CASSSSYPGSSPLHF. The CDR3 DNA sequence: TGTGCCAGCAGCTCCTCCTACCCCGGTAGTTCACCCCTCCACTTT.

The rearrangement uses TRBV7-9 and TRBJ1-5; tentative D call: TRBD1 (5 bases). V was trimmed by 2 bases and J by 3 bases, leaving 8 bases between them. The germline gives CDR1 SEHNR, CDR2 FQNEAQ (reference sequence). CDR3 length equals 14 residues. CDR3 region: CASSLMTDNQPQHF. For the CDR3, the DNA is TGTGCCAGCAGCTTAATGACAGACAATCAGCCCCAGCATTTT.

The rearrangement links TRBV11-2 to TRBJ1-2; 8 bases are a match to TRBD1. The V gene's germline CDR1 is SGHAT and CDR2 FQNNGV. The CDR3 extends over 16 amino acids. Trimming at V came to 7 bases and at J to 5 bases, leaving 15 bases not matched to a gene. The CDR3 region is CASTVLRATGDYGYTF. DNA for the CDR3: TGTGCCAGCACCGTCTTAAGGGCGACAGGGGATTATGGCTACACCTTC.

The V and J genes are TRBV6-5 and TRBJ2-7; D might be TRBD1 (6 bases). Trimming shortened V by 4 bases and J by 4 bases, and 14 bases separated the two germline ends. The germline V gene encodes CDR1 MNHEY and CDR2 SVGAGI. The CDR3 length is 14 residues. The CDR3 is CASSFRQASYEQYF. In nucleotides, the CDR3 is TGTGCCAGCAGTTTCCGACAGGCCTCTTACGAGCAGTACTTC.

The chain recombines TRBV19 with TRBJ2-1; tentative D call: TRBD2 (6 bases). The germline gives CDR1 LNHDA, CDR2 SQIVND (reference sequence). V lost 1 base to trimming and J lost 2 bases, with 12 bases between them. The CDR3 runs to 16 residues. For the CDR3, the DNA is TGTGCCAGTAGTATAGTGAACGGGGGTACCTACAATGAGCAGTTCTTC. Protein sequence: CASSIVNGGTYNEQFF.

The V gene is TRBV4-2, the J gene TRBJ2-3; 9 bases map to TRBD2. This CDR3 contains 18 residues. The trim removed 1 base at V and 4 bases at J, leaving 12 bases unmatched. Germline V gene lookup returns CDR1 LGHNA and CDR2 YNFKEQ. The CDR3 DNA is TGTGCCAGCAGCCAAGGTCGAGGGGCTAGCGGGGTTGCAGATACGCAGTATTTT. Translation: CASSQGRGASGVADTQYF.

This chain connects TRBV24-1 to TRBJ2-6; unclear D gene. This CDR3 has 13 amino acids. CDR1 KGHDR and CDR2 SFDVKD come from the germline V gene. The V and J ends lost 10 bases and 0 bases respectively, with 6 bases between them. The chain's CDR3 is CATADSGANVLTF. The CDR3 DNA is TGTGCCACGGCAGACTCTGGGGCCAACGTCCTGACTTTC.

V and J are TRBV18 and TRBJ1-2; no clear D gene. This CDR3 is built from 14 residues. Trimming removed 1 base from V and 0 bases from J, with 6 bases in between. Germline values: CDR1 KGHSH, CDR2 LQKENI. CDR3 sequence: CASSPQRANYGYTF. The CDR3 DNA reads TGTGCCAGCTCACCACAACGGGCTAACTATGGCTACACCTTC. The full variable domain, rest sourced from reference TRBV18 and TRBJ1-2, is NAGVMQNPRHLVRRRGQEARLRCSPMKGHSHVYWYRQLPEEGLKFMVYLQKENIIDESGMPKERFSAEFPKEGPSILRIQQVVRGDSAAYFCASSPQRANYGYTFGSGTRLTVV.

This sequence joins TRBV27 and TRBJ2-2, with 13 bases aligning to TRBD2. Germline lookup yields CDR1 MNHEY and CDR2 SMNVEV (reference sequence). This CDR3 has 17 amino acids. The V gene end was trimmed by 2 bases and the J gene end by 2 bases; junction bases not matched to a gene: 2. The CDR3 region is CASSLLGLAGNTGELFF. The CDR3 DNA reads TGTGCCAGCAGTTTACTGGGACTAGCGGGAAACACCGGGGAGCTGTTTTTT.

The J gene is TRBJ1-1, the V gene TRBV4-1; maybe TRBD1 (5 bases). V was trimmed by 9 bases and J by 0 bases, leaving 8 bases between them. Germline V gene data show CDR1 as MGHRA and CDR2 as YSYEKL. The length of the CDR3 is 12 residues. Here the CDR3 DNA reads TGCGCCAGTAGGGGCTTGAACACTGAAGCTTTCTTT. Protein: CASRGLNTEAFF.

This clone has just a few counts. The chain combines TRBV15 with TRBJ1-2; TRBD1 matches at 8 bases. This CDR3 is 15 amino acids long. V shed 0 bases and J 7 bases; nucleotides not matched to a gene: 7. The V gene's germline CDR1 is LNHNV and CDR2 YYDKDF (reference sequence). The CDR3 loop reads CATSRDSTGAGGYTF. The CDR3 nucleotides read TGTGCCACCAGCAGAGATTCGACAGGGGCCGGTGGCTACACCTTC.

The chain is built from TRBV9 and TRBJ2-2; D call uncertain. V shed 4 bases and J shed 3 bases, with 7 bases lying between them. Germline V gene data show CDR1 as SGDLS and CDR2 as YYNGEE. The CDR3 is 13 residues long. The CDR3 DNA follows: TGTGCCAGCAGCAACCCGGACACCGGGGAGCTGTTTTTT. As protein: CASSNPDTGELFF.

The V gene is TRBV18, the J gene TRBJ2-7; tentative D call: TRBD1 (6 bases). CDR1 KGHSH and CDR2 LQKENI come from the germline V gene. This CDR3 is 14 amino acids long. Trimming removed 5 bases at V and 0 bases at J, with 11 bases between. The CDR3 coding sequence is TGTGCCAGCTCAGGAACAGGGTTCTCCTACGAGCAGTACTTC. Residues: CASSGTGFSYEQYF.

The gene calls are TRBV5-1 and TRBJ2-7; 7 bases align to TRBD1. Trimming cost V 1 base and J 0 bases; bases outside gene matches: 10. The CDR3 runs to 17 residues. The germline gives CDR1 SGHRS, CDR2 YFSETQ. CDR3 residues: CASSLTIQGPPSYEQYF. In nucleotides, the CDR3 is TGCGCCAGCAGCTTGACTATACAGGGGCCCCCCTCCTACGAGCAGTACTTC.

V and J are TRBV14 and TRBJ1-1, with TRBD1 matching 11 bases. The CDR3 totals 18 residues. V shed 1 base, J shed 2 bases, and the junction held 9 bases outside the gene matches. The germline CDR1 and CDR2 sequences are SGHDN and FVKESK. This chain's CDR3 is CASSQGTGGLKDNTEAFF. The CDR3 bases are TGTGCCAGCAGCCAAGGGACAGGGGGCCTTAAGGACAACACTGAAGCTTTCTTT.

The CDR3 protein is CASSPPGNTEAFF. CDR3 nucleotide sequence: TGCGCCAGCAGCCCTCCAGGGAACACTGAAGCTTTCTTT. The rearrangement links TRBV5-1 to TRBJ1-1; no firm D call. Trimming removed 4 bases at V and 1 base at J, with 8 bases between. The CDR3 sequence is 13 residues long. Germline V lookup: CDR1 SGHRS, CDR2 YFSETQ.

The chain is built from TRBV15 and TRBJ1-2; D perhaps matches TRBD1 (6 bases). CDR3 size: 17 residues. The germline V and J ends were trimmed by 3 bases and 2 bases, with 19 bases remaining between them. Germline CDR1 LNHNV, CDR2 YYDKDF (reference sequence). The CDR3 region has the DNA TGTGCCACCAGCAGTATAGACCTTACCGGGACAAACTATGGCTACACCTTC. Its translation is CATSSIDLTGTNYGYTF.

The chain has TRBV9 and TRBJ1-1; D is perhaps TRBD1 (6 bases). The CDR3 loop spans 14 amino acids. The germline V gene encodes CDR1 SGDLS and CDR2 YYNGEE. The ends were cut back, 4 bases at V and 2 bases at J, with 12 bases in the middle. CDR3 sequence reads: CASSFSDRNTEAFF. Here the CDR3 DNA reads TGTGCCAGCAGCTTCTCGGACAGAAACACTGAAGCTTTCTTT. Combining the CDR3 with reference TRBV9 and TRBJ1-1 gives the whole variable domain DSGVTQTPKHLITATGQRVTLRCSPRSGDLSVYWYQQSLDQGLQFLIQYYNGEERAKGNILERFSAQQFPDLHSELNLSSLELGDSALYFCASSFSDRNTEAFFGQGTRLTVV.

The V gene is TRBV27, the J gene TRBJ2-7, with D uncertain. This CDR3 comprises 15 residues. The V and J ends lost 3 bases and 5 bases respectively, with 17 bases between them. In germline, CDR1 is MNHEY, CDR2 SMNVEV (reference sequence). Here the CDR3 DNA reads TGTGCCAGCAGTTTCGACCGATTAGCAGTCCACGAGCAGTACTTC. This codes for CASSFDRLAVHEQYF.

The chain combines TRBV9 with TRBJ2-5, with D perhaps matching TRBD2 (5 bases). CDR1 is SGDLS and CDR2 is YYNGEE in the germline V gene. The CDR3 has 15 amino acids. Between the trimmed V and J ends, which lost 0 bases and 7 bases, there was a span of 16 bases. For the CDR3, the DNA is TGTGCCAGCAGCGTAGTACCTACTGGCCGGGGGACCCAGTACTTC. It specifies CASSVVPTGRGTQYF.